This T cell receptor (beta chain) was sequenced in a study of blood T cell repertoires in COVID-19. Produced via immunoSEQ multiplex PCR; TCRdb's table is partial and in-frame only. The table lists about 45,000 clones, roughly 82% of them singletons. V shed 3 bases and J 2 bases; nucleotides not matched to a gene: 1. CDR1 KGHSH and CDR2 LQKENI come from the germline V gene. This CDR3 region has 16 residues. The sample was peripheral blood. The clonotype was recovered from a human donor in a cohort sampled during active COVID-19. This chain links TRBV18 with TRBJ2-3; the match to TRBD2 covers 14 bases. CDR3 in amino acids: CASSPGLAGDTDTQYF. CDR3 DNA sequence: TGTGCCAGCTCACCGGGACTAGCGGGAGACACAGATACGCAGTATTTT.